These T cell receptor beta chains were read from a single sample in a study of post-analysis software for immune sequencing data. One entry per CDR3 protein, called by TCRdb with MiXCR from the PCR reads. The table shows 450,000 or so distinct CDR3 sequences, with 40% to 55% occurring only once. The sequencing sample was made of blood. These receptors were collected from a girl between 10 and 17 years old with multiple sclerosis. CDR3s include the opening cysteine and the closing phenylalanine or tryptophan. The order of the fields is V gene, D gene, clone size, J gene, CDR3 DNA, CDR3 protein. The D gene is left open where the match is weak. The size of a clone is reported for some rows only, either as once, few or many, or as a class for expanded clones.

>TRBV7-2|TRBD2|.|TRBJ2-1
TGTGCCAGCAGCTTGGCGGGAGGTCTCGCTTACAATGAGCAGTTCTTC
CASSLAGGLAYNEQFF
>TRBV18|TRBD1|few|TRBJ1-2
TGTGCCAGCTCACCACAGTCTCAGGGGGCGACCCAAGGCTACACCTTC
CASSPQSQGATQGYTF
>TRBV6-6|TRBD1|.|TRBJ1-2
TGTGCCAGCAGCACAGACAGGGCCTATGGCTACACCTTC
CASSTDRAYGYTF
>TRBV24-1|.|few|TRBJ2-7
TGTGCCACCAGTGACCCCTACGAGCAGTACTTC
CATSDPYEQYF
>TRBV6-2/TRBV6-3|.|few|TRBJ2-5
TGTGCCAGCAGTTTTTCCAGGGGGAGGCGCCGGGAGACCCAGTACTTC
CASSFSRGRRRETQYF
>TRBV12-3/TRBV12-4|.|.|TRBJ2-3
TGTGCCAGCAGTTTTCGGTTCAATTCCGGGTCCACAGATACGCAGTATTTT
CASSFRFNSGSTDTQYF
>TRBV7-9|TRBD1|.|TRBJ2-1
TGTGCCAGCTTAAGGGACAGTGTCTACAATGAGCAGTTCTTC
CASLRDSVYNEQFF
>TRBV7-3|.|.|TRBJ2-1
TGTGCCAGCAATCCTATACATGAGCAGTTCTTC
CASNPIHEQFF
>TRBV28|TRBD2|.|TRBJ2-7
TGTGCCAGCAGTCCGACCGCTGGACTAGCGGGAGTTGACGAGCAGTACTTC
CASSPTAGLAGVDEQYF
>TRBV5-1|TRBD2|once|TRBJ2-3
TGCGCCAGCAGCTTCACCACGGGAGGGCCCTCAGATACGCAGTATTTT
CASSFTTGGPSDTQYF
>TRBV7-6|TRBD1|few|TRBJ1-6
TGTGCCAGCAGCGGGAGGGACAGCTATAATTCACCCCTCCACTTT
CASSGRDSYNSPLHF
>TRBV6-2/TRBV6-3|TRBD2|.|TRBJ2-3
TGTGCCAGCAGGATAGCGGGTATCACAGATACGCAGTATTTT
CASRIAGITDTQYF
>TRBV4-2|TRBD1|few|TRBJ1-1
TGTGCCAGCAGCCAACTGGGACAGGCCACTGAAGCTTTCTTT
CASSQLGQATEAFF
>TRBV7-9|TRBD2|.|TRBJ2-1
TGTGCCAGCAGCTTAAGGGCTAGCGGGGGATCCCACAATGAGCAGTTCTTC
CASSLRASGGSHNEQFF
>TRBV6-5|.|.|TRBJ1-3
TGTGCCAGCAGTTACGGTTACCCTGGAAACACCATATATTTT
CASSYGYPGNTIYF
>TRBV25-1|.|.|TRBJ1-1
TGTGCCAGCGAAGACAGGACCTACACTGAAGCTTTCTTT
CASEDRTYTEAFF
>TRBV2|.|.|TRBJ1-2
TGTGGGCCAGAGCGGGGGGCTACTAACTATGGCTACACCTTC
CGPERGATNYGYTF
>TRBV28|.|.|TRBJ2-7
TGTGCCAGCTATTCCGGGACACGATCCTACGAGGAGTACTTC
CASYSGTRSYEEYF
>TRBV29-1|TRBD2|few|TRBJ2-3
TGCAGCGTTGCCCCGAGACTAGCGCCAGATACGCAGTATTTT
CSVAPRLAPDTQYF
>TRBV5-1|TRBD2|.|TRBJ2-5
TGCGCCAGCAGCATGGGACTAGCGGGAGCGGAGACCCAGTACTTC
CASSMGLAGAETQYF
>TRBV5-1|.|.|TRBJ1-5
TGCGCCAGCAGCTTGGAACTGAGTCAGCCCCAGCATTTT
CASSLELSQPQHF
>TRBV29-1|TRBD2|few|TRBJ2-1
TGCAGCGTTGACTTAGCGGGGAATAAAATCGCCTACAATGAGCAGTTCTTC
CSVDLAGNKIAYNEQFF
>TRBV29-1|.|few|TRBJ2-7
TGCAGCGTTGAGGGGGACGGTTCCTACGAGCAGTACTTC
CSVEGDGSYEQYF
>TRBV14|TRBD1|.|TRBJ2-3
TGTGCCAGCAGCCAAGCCGGGACAGGATTCACAGATACGCAGTATTTT
CASSQAGTGFTDTQYF
>TRBV20-1|.|.|TRBJ1-5
TGCAGTGCTGCCGAGACCGCGGGTAGCAATCAGCCCCAGCATTTT
CSAAETAGSNQPQHF
>TRBV5-1|.|.|TRBJ2-7
TGCGCCAGCAGCTTATACCCGTCCGACAGGGAGGATTCCTACGAGCAGTACTTC
CASSLYPSDREDSYEQYF
>TRBV20-1|TRBD2|.|TRBJ2-3
TGCAGTGCCAGGCCTATAGCGGGGGGCTCCATTGTTGGGCAGTATTTT
CSARPIAGGSIVGQYF
>TRBV6-5|TRBD1|.|TRBJ2-3
TGTGCCAGCAGTTACTCGGGACAGGGGACAGATACGCAGTATTTT
CASSYSGQGTDTQYF
>TRBV5-1|.|many|TRBJ2-1
TGCGCCAGCAGCCTCCGACAGGACCTCTCCTACAATGAGCAGTTCTTC
CASSLRQDLSYNEQFF
>TRBV10-3|TRBD1|.|TRBJ1-2
TGTGCCATCAGTGAATCAGGGGGCGTCTATGGCTACACCTTC
CAISESGGVYGYTF
>TRBV5-1|.|few|TRBJ2-1
TGCGCCAGTTCCTCCGAAGGTTCGAGCTCCTACAATGAGCAGTTCTTC
CASSSEGSSSYNEQFF
>TRBV28|TRBD1|.|TRBJ2-7
TGTGCCAGCGGTGGCTCGGACAGGGCCGCCTACGAGCAGTACTTC
CASGGSDRAAYEQYF
>TRBV7-9|.|few|TRBJ1-2
TGTGCCAGCAGCCTACGGACAGAGACGTTGACGGGCTACACCTTC
CASSLRTETLTGYTF
>TRBV5-1|TRBD2|.|TRBJ2-1
TGCGCCAGCAGCTTTGGTTCTAGCGGGAGTGCGAATGAGCAGTTCTTC
CASSFGSSGSANEQFF
>TRBV28|TRBD1|.|TRBJ2-1
TGTGCCAGCAGTTTACTGGACAGGGGATTAGGGTACTACAATGAGCAGTTCTTC
CASSLLDRGLGYYNEQFF